These T cell receptor beta chains were read from a single sample in a study of blood T cell repertoires in COVID-19. Only in-frame clones appear in the TCRdb table, and some are missing; sequencing was by immunoSEQ multiplex PCR. The repertoire consists of 90,000 to 150,000 clones, with about 90% occurring once and the leading ten covering roughly 8%. Sequenced: peripheral blood. These receptor sequences come from a human donor in a cohort sampled during active COVID-19. Each CDR3 is given with its conserved first and last residue. D genes are given only for firm matches. The listing skips clone size in some rows; elsewhere it reads once, few, many or a size class.

d_call	v_call	clone_size	j_call	cdr3_nt	cdr3_aa
TRBD1	TRBV28	NA	TRBJ1-5	TGTGCCAGCCGGGGGACAGGGGATGCTCAGCCCCAGCATTTT	CASRGTGDAQPQHF
TRBD2	TRBV24-1	NA	TRBJ2-1	TGTGCCACCAGTGACAGAGGACTAGCGGGATCGAACTACAATGAGCAGTTCTTC	CATSDRGLAGSNYNEQFF
NA	TRBV19	NA	TRBJ2-7	TGTGCCAGTAGTATAAAGACGGGGTCCTACGAGCAGTACTTC	CASSIKTGSYEQYF
NA	TRBV6-1	NA	TRBJ1-6	TGTGCCAGCAGTGAAGGAACAGGACGGTCCTATAATTCACCCCTCCACTTT	CASSEGTGRSYNSPLHF
NA	TRBV7-9	NA	TRBJ2-7	TGTGCCAGCAGCTTTCCGGACTCTCCTCCCGAGCAGTACTTC	CASSFPDSPPEQYF
TRBD1	TRBV19	once	TRBJ1-1	TGTGCCAGTAGTTCCAGACAGGGGGGATCTGAAGCTTTCTTT	CASSSRQGGSEAFF
TRBD1	TRBV5-8	NA	TRBJ2-6	TGTGCCAGCTCCAGACAGGGTATTTCTGGGGCCAACGTCCTGACTTTC	CASSRQGISGANVLTF
TRBD1	TRBV30	NA	TRBJ1-5	TGTGCCTGGAGTAGGTCGGGACAGGGTCTCCAGCCCCAGCATTTT	CAWSRSGQGLQPQHF
NA	TRBV6-2/TRBV6-3	NA	TRBJ2-2	TGTGCCAGCAGTTATTCCAGGGTAAACACCGGGGAGCTGTTTTTT	CASSYSRVNTGELFF
TRBD2	TRBV9	NA	TRBJ2-2	TGTGCCAGCAGGATAGCGGGGGCCGACACCGGGGAGCTGTTTTTT	CASRIAGADTGELFF
NA	TRBV7-3	once	TRBJ1-5	TGTGCCAGCAGCTATCGGGGGAGCAATCAGCCCCAGCATTTT	CASSYRGSNQPQHF
TRBD1	TRBV4-1	NA	TRBJ1-1	TGCGCCAGCAGCCAAGGGACAGGGGGTCTCGGGGCTGAAGCTTTCTTT	CASSQGTGGLGAEAFF
TRBD1	TRBV4-1	NA	TRBJ1-6	TGCGCCAGCAGCCTGGGACAGGCAAGCTCCTATAATTCACCCCTCCACTTT	CASSLGQASSYNSPLHF